This T cell receptor beta chain appears in the sequencing data of a study of cytomegalovirus exposure and HLA in healthy donors. Study details: Out of fewer than 400 genotyped donors, less than 85% belonged to the Caucasian-associated ancestry cluster.

Findings and caveats of the study: It was assumed in the presence/absence analyses that sequencing depth was roughly uniform across donors. As a later analysis showed, a missense DCLRE1C variant was linked to trimming of TCR beta V- and J-genes.

A remark on this clone: Its specificity is unknown.

The CDR3 has 15 amino acids. V lost 3 bases, J lost 6 bases, and 15 bases lay in between. Germline V lookup: CDR1 LNHDA, CDR2 SQIVND (reference sequence). PCR primers comprised 60 Vbeta and 13 Jbeta primers. Sequencing used immunoSEQ multiplex PCR; TCRdb keeps in-frame clones, though not all of them. This table holds some 20,000 clones. The sequenced sample was PBMCs. The chain combines TRBV19 with TRBJ1-5; unclear D gene. The receptor was derived from a man aged 55 to 70 in good health and CMV-seropositive. DNA for the CDR3: TGTGCCAGTAGTATGGAGGGTCTACCCTCTCAGCCCCAGCATTTT. Its translation: CASSMEGLPSQPQHF.